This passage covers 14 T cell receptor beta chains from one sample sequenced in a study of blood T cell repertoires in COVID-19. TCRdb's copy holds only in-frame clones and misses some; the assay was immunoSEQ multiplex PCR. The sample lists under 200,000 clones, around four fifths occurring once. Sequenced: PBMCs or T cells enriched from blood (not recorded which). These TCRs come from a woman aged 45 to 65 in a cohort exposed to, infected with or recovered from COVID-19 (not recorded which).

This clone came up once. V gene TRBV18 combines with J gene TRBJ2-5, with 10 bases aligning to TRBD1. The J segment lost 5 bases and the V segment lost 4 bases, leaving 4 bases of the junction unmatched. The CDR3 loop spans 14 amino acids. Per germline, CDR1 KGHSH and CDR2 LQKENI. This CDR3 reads CASSRTGGDETQYF. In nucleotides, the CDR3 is TGTGCCAGCTCACGGACAGGGGGTGATGAGACCCAGTACTTC.

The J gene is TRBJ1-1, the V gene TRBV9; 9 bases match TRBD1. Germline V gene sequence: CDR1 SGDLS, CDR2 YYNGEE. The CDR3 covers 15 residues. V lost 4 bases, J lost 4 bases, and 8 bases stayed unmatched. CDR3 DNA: TGTGCCAGCAGCCCCGACAGGGGGGGGCTCACTGAAGCTTTCTTT. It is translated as CASSPDRGGLTEAFF.

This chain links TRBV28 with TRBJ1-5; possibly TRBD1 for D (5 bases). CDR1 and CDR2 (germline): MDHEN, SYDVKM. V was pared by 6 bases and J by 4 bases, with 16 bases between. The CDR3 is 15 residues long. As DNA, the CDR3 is TGTGCCAGCAGAAATGACAGATCCGCTAATCAGCCCCAGCATTTT. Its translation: CASRNDRSANQPQHF.

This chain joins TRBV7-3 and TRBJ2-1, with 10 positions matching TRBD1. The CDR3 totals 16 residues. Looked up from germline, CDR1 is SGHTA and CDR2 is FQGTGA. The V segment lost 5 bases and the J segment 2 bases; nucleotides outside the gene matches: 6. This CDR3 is CASSIRQGATYNEQFF. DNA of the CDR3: TGTGCCAGCAGCATCCGACAGGGGGCGACCTACAATGAGCAGTTCTTC.

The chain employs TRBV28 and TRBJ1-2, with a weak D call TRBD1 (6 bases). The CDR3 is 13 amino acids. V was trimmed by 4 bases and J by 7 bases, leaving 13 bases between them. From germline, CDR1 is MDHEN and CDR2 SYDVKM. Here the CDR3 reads CASSYPGVGGYTF. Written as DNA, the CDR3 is TGTGCCAGCAGTTACCCAGGGGTAGGTGGCTACACCTTC.

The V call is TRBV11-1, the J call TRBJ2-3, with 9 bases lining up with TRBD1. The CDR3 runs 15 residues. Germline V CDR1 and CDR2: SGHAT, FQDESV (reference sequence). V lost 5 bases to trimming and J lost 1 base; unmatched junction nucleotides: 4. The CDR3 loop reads CASSPRTGGTDTQYF. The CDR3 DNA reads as TGTGCCAGCAGCCCTCGGACAGGGGGCACAGATACGCAGTATTTT.

The CDR3 DNA follows: TGTGCCACCGAGCCGGGACAGCACTACGAGCAGTACTTC. It codes for CATEPGQHYEQYF. J is TRBJ2-7 and V is TRBV6-5; 7 nucleotides match TRBD1. The ends lost 10 bases at V and 3 bases at J; junction bases unmatched: 9. The CDR3 length is 13 residues. Looked up from germline, CDR1 is MNHEY and CDR2 is SVGAGI.

CDR3 nucleotide sequence: TGTGCCAGCAGCTCCCAAATAGGACAGGCTCAAGAGACCCAGTACTTC. Translation: CASSSQIGQAQETQYF. The gene calls are TRBV7-6 and TRBJ2-5, with 7 bases identical to TRBD1. Looked up from germline, CDR1 is SGHVS and CDR2 is FNYEAQ. Unmatched junction bases numbered 10, after V lost 4 bases and J lost 2 bases. This CDR3 region has 16 residues.

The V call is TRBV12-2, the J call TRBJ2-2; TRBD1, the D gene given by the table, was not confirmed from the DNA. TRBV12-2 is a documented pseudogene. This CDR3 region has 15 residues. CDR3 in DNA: TGTGCAAGTCGCTTAGAGACCAGGGGCTCCGGGGAGCTGTTTTTT. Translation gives CASRLETRGSGELFF.

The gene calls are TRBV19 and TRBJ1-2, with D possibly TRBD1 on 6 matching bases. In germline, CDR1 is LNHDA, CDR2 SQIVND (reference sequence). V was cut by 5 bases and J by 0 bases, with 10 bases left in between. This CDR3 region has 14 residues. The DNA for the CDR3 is TGTGCCAGTAGTGTACAGGGTCCTAACTATGGCTACACCTTC. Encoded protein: CASSVQGPNYGYTF.

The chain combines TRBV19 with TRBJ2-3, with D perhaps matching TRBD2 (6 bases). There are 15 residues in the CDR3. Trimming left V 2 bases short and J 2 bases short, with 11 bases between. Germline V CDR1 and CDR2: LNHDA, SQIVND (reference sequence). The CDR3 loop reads CASSIQGGFTDTQYF. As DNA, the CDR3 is TGTGCCAGTAGTATACAGGGAGGTTTCACAGATACGCAGTATTTT.

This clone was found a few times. This chain's CDR3 is CASSYAGVKAGELFF. CDR3 DNA sequence: TGTGCCAGCAGTTACGCAGGGGTTAAGGCCGGGGAGCTGTTTTTT. The rearrangement joins TRBV6-6 to TRBJ2-2, with D possibly being TRBD1 (6 bases). Germline CDR1 MNHNY, CDR2 SVGAGI (reference sequence). The V gene lost 2 bases and the J gene lost 6 bases, with 13 bases spanning the gap. The CDR3 consists of 15 residues.

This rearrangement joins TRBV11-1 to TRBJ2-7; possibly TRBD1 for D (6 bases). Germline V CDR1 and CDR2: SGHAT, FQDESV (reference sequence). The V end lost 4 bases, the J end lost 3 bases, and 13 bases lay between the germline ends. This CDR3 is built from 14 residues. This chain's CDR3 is CASSSRTDSYEQYF. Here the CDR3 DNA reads TGTGCCAGCAGCTCCCGGACGGACAGCTACGAGCAGTACTTC.

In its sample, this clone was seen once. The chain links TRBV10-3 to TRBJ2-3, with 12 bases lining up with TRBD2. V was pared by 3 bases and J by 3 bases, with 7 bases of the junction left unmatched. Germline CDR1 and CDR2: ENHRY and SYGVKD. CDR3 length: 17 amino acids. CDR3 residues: CAISDPSGGALTDTQYF. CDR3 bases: TGTGCCATCAGTGATCCTAGCGGGGGGGCCCTGACAGATACGCAGTATTTT.